The subject of this entry is one T cell receptor beta chain. Its specificity is not known. This sample stems from a study of OX40 agonist ivuxolimab in advanced cancers. Across the whole study: Of the patients, three showed partial responses, one with hepatocellular carcinoma and two with cutaneous melanoma. Points from the study as a whole: CD8+ T cells (on average) carried more expanded clones than CD4+ T cells.

Produced via immunoSEQ multiplex PCR; TCRdb's table is partial and in-frame only. The sample has tens of thousands of clones; more than 80% are singletons. The V and J ends lost 4 bases and 3 bases respectively, with 14 bases between them. Per the germline V gene, CDR1 is SGHDT and CDR2 is YYEEEE. CDR3 length equals 15 residues. This TCR came from an adult with an advanced solid tumor such as melanoma, head and neck, liver or kidney cancer. The material sequenced was CD4+ or CD8+ T cells sorted from blood, taken in a trial of the OX40 agonist ivuxolimab. The rearrangement links TRBV5-6 to TRBJ1-3, with D maybe TRBD1 (5 bases). CDR3 sequence reads: CASSKTGVNGNTIYF. The CDR3, as DNA: TGTGCCAGCAGCAAGACGGGGGTAAATGGAAACACCATATATTTT.